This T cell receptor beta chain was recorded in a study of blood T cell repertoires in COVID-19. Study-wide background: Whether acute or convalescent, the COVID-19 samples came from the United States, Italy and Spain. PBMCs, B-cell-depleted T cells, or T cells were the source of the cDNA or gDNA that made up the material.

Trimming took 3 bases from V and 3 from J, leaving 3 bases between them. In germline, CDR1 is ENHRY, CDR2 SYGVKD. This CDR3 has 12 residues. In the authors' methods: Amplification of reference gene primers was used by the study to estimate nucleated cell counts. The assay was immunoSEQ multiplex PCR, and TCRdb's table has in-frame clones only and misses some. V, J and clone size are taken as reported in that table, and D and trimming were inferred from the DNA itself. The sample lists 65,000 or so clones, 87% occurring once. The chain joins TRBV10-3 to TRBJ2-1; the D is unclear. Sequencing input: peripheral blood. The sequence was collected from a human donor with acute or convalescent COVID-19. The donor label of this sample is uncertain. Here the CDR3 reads CAISDIYNEQFF. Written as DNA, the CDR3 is TGTGCCATCAGTGACATCTACAATGAGCAGTTCTTC.